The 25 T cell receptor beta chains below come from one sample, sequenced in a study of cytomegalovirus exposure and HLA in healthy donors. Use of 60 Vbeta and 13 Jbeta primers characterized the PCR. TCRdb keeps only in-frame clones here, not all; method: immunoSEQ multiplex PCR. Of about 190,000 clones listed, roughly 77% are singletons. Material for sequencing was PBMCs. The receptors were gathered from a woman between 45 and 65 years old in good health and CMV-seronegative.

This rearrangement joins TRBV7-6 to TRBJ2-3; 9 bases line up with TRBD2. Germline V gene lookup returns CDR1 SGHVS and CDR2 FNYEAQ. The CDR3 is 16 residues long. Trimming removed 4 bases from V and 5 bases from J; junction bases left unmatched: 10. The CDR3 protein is CASSSQTSGMGDTQYF. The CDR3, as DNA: TGTGCCAGCAGCTCCCAGACTAGCGGAATGGGAGATACGCAGTATTTT. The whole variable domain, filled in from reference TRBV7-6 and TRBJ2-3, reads GAGVSQSPRYKVTKRGQDVALRCDPISGHVSLYWYRQALGQGPEFLTYFNYEAQQDKSGLPNDRFSAERPEGSISTLTIQRTEQRDSAMYRCASSSQTSGMGDTQYFGPGTRLTVL.

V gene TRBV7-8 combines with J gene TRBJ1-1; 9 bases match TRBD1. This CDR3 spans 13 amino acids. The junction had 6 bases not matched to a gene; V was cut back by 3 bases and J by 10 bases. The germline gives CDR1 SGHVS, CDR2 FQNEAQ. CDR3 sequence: CASSFTGGEGAFF. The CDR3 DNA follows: TGTGCCAGCAGCTTTACAGGGGGCGAGGGAGCTTTCTTT.

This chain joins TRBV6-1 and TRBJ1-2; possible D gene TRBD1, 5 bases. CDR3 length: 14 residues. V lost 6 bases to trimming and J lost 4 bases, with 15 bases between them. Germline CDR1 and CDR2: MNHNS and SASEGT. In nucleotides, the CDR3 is TGTGCCAGCAGCGACCCGACAGTCTTCTATGGCTACACCTTC. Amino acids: CASSDPTVFYGYTF.

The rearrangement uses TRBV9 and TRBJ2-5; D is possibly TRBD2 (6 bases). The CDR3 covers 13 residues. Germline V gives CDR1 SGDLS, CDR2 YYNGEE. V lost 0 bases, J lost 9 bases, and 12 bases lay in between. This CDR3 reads CASSVELSGAQYF. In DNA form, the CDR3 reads TGTGCCAGCAGCGTAGAACTTTCGGGGGCCCAGTACTTC.

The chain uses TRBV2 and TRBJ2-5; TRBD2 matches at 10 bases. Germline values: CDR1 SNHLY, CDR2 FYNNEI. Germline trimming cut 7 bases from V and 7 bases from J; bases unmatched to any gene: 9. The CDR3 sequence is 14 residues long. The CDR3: CASTGSGGTGTQYF. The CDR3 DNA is TGTGCCAGCACTGGTAGCGGGGGGACCGGGACCCAGTACTTC.

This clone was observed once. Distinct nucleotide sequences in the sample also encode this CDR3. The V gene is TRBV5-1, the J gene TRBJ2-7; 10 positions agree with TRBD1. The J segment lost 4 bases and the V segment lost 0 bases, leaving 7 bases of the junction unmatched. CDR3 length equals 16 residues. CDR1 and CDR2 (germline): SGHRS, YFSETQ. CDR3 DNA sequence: TGCGCCAGCAGCTTGGGACCGGGACAGGGGTCGTACGAGCAGTACTTC. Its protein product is CASSLGPGQGSYEQYF.

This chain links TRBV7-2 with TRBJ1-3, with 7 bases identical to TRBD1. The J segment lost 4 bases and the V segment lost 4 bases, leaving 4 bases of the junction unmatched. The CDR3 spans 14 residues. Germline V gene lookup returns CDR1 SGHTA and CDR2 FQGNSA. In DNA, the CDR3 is TGTGCCAGCAGCTCCCAGGGGGGCGGAAACACCATATATTTT. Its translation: CASSSQGGGNTIYF.

CDR3 region: CASSHWTSGSGYEQYF. CDR3 nucleotides: TGTGCCAGCAGCCACTGGACTAGCGGGAGTGGATACGAGCAGTACTTC. The chain has TRBV28 and TRBJ2-7; 13 positions agree with TRBD2. CDR1 and CDR2 from the germline V gene are MDHEN and SYDVKM. Losses at the gene ends were 6 bases for V and 4 bases for J; bases not matched to a gene: 9. CDR3 size: 16 residues. The complete variable domain, with remaining parts taken from reference TRBV28 and TRBJ2-7, reads DVKVTQSSRYLVKRTGEKVFLECVQDMDHENMFWYRQDPGLGLRLIYFSYDVKMKEKGDIPEGYSVSREKKERFSLILESASTNQTSMYLCASSHWTSGSGYEQYFGPGTRLTVT.

CDR3 in DNA: TGCAGTGCTAGTCAGGTGTATGGCTACACCTTC. This sequence encodes CSASQVYGYTF. The gene calls are TRBV20-1 and TRBJ1-2; D ambiguous. The length of the CDR3 is 11 residues. V dropped 3 bases and J dropped 5 bases, with 7 bases sitting between them. In germline, CDR1 is DFQATT, CDR2 SNEGSKA (reference sequence).

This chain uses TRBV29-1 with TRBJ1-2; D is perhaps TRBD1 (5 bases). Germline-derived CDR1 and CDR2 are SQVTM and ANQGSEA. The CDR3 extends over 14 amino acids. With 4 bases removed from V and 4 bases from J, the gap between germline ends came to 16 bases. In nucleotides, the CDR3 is TGCAGCGTTGGGGGCAGCTTTCCGATCTATGGCTACACCTTC. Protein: CSVGGSFPIYGYTF.

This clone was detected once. This CDR3 reads CATSRESGGPSTDTQYF. CDR3 coding DNA: TGTGCCACCAGCAGAGAATCTGGCGGGCCGAGCACAGATACGCAGTATTTT. The chain employs TRBV15 and TRBJ2-3; tentative D call: TRBD2 (5 bases). Germline V gene sequence: CDR1 LNHNV, CDR2 YYDKDF (reference sequence). Between the trimmed V and J ends, which lost 0 bases and 0 bases, there was a span of 13 bases. The CDR3 contains 17 residues.

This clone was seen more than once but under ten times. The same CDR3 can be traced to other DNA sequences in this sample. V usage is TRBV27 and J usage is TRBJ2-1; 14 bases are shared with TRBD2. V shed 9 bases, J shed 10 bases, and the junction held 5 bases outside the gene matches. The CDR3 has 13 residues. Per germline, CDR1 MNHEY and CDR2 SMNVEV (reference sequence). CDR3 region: CASRTSGRREQFF. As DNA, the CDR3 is TGTGCCAGTCGGACTAGCGGGAGGAGGGAGCAGTTCTTC.

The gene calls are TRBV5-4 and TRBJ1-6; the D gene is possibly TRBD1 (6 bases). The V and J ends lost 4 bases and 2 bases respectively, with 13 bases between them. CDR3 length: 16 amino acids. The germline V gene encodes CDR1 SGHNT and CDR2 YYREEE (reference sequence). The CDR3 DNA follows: TGTGCCAGCAGCCTGGGGGGCCTTCCCTATAATTCACCCCTCCACTTT. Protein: CASSLGGLPYNSPLHF. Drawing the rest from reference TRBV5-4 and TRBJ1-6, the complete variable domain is ETGVTQSPTHLIKTRGQQVTLRCSSQSGHNTVSWYQQALGQGPQFIFQYYREEENGRGNFPPRFSGLQFPNYSSELNVNALELDDSALYLCASSLGGLPYNSPLHFGNGTRLTVT.

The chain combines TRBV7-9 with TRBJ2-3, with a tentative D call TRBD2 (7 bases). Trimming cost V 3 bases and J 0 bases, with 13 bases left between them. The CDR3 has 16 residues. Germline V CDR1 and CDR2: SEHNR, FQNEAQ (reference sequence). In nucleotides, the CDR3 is TGTGCCAGCAGCTTGGGGGCTAGCGGTAGCACAGATACGCAGTATTTT. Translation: CASSLGASGSTDTQYF.

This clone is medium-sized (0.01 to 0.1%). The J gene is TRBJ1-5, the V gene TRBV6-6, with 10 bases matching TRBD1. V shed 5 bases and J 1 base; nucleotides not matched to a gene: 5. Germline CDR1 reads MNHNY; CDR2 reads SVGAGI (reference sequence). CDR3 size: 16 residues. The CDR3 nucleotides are TGTGCCAGCAGTCCGGGACAGGGGCGAAGCAATCAGCCCCAGCATTTT. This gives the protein CASSPGQGRSNQPQHF.

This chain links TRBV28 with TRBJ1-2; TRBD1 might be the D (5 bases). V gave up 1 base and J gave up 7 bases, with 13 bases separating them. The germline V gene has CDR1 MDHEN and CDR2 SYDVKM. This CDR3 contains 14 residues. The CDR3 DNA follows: TGTGCCAGCAGTTTATTTGCCAGGGCAGGTGGCTACACCTTC. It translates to CASSLFARAGGYTF.

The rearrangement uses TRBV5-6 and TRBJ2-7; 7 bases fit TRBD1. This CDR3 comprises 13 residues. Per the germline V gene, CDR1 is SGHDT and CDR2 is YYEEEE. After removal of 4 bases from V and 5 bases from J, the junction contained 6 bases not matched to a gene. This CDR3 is CASSPDRDHEQYF. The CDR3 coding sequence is TGTGCCAGCAGCCCAGACAGGGACCACGAGCAGTACTTC.

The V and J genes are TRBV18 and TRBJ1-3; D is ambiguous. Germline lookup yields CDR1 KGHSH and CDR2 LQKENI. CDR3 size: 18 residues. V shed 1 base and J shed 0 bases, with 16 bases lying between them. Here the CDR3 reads CASSPLEVSPLSGNTIYF. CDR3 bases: TGTGCCAGCTCACCACTTGAGGTATCCCCTCTCTCTGGAAACACCATATATTTT.

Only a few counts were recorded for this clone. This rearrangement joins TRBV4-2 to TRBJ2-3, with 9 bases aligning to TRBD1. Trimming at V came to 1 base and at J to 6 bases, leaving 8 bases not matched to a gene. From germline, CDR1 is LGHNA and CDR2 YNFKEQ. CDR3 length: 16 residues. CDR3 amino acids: CASSQGAGTGTDTQYF. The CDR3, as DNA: TGTGCCAGCAGCCAAGGAGCCGGGACAGGGACCGATACGCAGTATTTT.

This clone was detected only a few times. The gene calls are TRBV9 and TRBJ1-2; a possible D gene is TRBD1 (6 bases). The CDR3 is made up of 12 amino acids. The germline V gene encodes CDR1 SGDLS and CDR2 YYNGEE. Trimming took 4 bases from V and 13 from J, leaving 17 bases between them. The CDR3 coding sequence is TGTGCCAGCAGCCTCGAGGGGGTAAAGATCACCTTC. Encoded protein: CASSLEGVKITF.

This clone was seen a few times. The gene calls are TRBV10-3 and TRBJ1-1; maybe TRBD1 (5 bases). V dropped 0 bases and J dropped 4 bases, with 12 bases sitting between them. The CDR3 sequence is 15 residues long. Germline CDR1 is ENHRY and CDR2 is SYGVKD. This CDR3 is CAISESWGGGTEAFF. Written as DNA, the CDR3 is TGTGCCATCAGTGAGTCGTGGGGGGGAGGCACTGAAGCTTTCTTT.

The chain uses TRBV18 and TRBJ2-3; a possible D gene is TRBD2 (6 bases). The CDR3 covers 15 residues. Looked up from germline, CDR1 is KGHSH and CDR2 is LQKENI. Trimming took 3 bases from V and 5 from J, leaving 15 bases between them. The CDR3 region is CASSPGTSPLDTQYF. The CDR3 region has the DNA TGTGCCAGCTCACCTGGGACTTCCCCATTAGATACGCAGTATTTT.

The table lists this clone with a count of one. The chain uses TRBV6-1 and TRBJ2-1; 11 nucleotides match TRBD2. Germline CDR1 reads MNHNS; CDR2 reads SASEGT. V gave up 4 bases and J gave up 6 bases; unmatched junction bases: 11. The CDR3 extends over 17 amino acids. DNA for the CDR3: TGTGCCAGCAGTGGAATAACTAGCGGGAGTGTAGCCAATGAGCAGTTCTTC. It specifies CASSGITSGSVANEQFF.

Here the CDR3 reads CASSLSRVKSYEQYF. Written as DNA, the CDR3 is TGTGCCAGCTCTCTCAGCAGGGTAAAGTCCTACGAGCAGTACTTC. V and J are TRBV18 and TRBJ2-7; TRBD1 might be the D (5 bases). The germline CDR1 and CDR2 sequences are KGHSH and LQKENI. With 6 bases removed from V and 1 base from J, the gap between germline ends came to 16 bases. This CDR3 has 15 amino acids.

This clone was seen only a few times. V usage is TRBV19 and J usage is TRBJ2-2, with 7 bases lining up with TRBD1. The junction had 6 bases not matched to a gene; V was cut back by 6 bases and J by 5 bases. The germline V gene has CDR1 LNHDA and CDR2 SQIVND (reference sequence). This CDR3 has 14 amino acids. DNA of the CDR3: TGTGCCAGTAGACACAGGGGTGGGACCGGGGAGCTGTTTTTT. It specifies CASRHRGGTGELFF.